This T cell receptor beta chain is from a study of T cells in Graves' hyperthyroidism and ophthalmopathy. Template material for amplifying TCR beta CDR3 regions consisted of RNA transcripts. RT-PCR in the first round (using the HTBI primer set) targeted the TCR CDR3. TCRdb itself ran the multiplex PCR reads through MiXCR, one entry per CDR3 protein. Here the sample spans about 600,000 distinct CDR3 sequences, 14% being singletons. The CDR3 is 12 residues long. V was cut by 4 bases and J by 8 bases, with 8 bases left in between. From germline, CDR1 is SGHTA and CDR2 FQGNSA. Study-wide results and caveats: Ophthalmopathy onset followed model prediction by a median about 6.9 months.

Remarks on this clonotype: Its antigen remains unknown.

Thyroid ultrasound and orbital computed tomography, with clinical symptoms and serum thyroxine and TRAb, informed diagnoses. The TCR comes from a young woman with Graves' ophthalmopathy. The sequenced material came from blood. The V and J genes are TRBV7-2 and TRBJ1-4; D ambiguous. In DNA form, the CDR3 reads TGTGCCAGCAGCTCTAGTGTAGAAAAACTGTTTTTT. Translation: CASSSSVEKLFF.